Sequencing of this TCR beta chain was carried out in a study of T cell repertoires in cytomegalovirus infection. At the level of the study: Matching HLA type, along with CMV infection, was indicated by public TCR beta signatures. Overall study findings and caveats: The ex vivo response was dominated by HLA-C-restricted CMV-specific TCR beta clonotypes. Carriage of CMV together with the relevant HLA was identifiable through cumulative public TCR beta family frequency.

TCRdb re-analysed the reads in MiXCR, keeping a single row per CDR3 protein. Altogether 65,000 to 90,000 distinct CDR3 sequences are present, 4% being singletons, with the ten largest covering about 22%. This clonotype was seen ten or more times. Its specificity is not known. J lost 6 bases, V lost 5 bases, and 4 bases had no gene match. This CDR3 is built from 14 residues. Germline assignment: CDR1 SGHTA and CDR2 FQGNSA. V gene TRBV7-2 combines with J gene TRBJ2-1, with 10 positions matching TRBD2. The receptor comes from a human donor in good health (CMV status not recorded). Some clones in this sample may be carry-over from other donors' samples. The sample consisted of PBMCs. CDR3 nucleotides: TGTGCCAGCAGCCTTGCTAGCGGGAGCAATGAGCAGTTCTTC. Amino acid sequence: CASSLASGSNEQFF.